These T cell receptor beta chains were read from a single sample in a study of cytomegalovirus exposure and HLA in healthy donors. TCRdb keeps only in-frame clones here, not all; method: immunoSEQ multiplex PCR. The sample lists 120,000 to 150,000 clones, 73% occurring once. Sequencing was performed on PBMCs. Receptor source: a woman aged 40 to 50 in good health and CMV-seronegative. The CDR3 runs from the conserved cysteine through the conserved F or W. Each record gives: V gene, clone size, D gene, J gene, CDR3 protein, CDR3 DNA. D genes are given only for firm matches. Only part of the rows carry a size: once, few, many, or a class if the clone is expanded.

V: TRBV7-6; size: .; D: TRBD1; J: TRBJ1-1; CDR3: CASSLDQGAQAFF; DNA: TGTGCCAGCAGCTTAGATCAGGGGGCGCAAGCTTTCTTT
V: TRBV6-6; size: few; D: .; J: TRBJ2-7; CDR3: CASSYGRDPYYEQYF; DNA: TGTGCCAGCAGTTACGGGCGGGACCCCTACTACGAGCAGTACTTC
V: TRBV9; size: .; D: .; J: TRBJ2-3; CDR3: CASSVGTESTDTQYF; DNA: TGTGCCAGCAGCGTAGGGACAGAGTCAACAGATACGCAGTATTTT
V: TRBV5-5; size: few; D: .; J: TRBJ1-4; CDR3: CASSRQFNLLAEKLFF; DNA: TGTGCCAGCAGCCGACAGTTTAATCTGCTCGCTGAAAAACTGTTTTTT
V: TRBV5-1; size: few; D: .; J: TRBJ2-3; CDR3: CASSLDKGTQYF; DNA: TGCGCCAGCAGCTTGGATAAGGGGACGCAGTATTTT
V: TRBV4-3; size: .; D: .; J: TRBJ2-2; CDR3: CASSQDGKRDTGELFF; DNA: TGCGCCAGCAGCCAAGATGGAAAGCGGGACACCGGGGAGCTGTTTTTT
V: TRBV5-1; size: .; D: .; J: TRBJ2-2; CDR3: CASVQDSNTGELFF; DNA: TGCGCCAGTGTACAGGATTCGAACACCGGGGAGCTGTTTTTT
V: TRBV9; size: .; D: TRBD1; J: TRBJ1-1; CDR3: CASSPRQDRGIGNTEAFF; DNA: TGTGCCAGCAGCCCCAGACAAGACAGGGGAATCGGGAACACTGAAGCTTTCTTT
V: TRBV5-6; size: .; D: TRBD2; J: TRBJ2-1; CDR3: CASSPLAGLYNEQFF; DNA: TGTGCCAGCAGTCCCCTAGCGGGGCTCTACAATGAGCAGTTCTTC
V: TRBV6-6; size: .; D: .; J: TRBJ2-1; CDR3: CASSYSSGDNEQFF; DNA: TGTGCCAGCAGTTACTCTAGCGGAGACAATGAGCAGTTCTTC
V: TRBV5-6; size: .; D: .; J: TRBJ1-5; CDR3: CASSFSPGGRRNQPQHF; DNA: TGTGCCAGCAGCTTCTCCCCGGGGGGCAGGCGCAATCAGCCCCAGCATTTT
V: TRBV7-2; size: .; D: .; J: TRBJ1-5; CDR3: CASSLDYQPQHF; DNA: TGTGCCAGCAGCTTAGACTATCAGCCCCAGCATTTT
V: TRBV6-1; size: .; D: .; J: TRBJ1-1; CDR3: CASSEGTWAEAFF; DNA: TGTGCCAGCAGTGAAGGGACTTGGGCTGAAGCTTTCTTT
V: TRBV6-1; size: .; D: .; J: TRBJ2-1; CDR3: CGCGVSYNEQFF; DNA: TGTGGCTGCGGGGTTTCCTACAATGAGCAGTTCTTC
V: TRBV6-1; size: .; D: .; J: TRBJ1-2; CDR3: CASSEAGGGGYTF; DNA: TGTGCCAGCAGTGAAGCTGGGGGGGGCGGCTACACCTTC
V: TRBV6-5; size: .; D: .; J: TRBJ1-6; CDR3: CASSVEGNSPLHF; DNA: TGTGCCAGCAGTGTGGAGGGAAATTCACCCCTCCACTTT
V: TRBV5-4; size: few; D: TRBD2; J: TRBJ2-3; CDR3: CASSPRGLAGGGTDTQYF; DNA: TGTGCCAGCAGCCCCCGTGGCCTAGCGGGGGGCGGCACAGATACGCAGTATTTT
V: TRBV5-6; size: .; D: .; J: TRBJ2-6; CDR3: CASSFSSITSGANVLTF; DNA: TGTGCCAGCAGCTTTAGTAGTATCACCTCTGGGGCCAACGTCCTGACTTTC
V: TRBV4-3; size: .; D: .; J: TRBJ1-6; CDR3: CASSQDARGGLGSPLHF; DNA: TGCGCCAGCAGCCAAGATGCGAGGGGAGGGCTGGGTTCACCCCTCCACTTT
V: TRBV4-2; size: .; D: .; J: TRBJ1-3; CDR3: CASSQDTGMGASGNTIYF; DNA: TGTGCCAGCAGCCAAGATACGGGCATGGGGGCTAGTGGAAACACCATATATTTT
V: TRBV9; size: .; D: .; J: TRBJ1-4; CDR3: CASSVGGREDEKLFF; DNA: TGTGCCAGCAGCGTAGGTGGCAGAGAGGATGAAAAACTGTTTTTT
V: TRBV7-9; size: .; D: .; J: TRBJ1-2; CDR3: CASSLAGGLQVGYTF; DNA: TGTGCCAGCAGCTTAGCCGGCGGACTACAGGTTGGCTACACCTTC
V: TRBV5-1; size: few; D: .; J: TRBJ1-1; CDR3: CASSFGNTEAFF; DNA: TGCGCCAGCAGCTTCGGGAACACTGAAGCTTTCTTT
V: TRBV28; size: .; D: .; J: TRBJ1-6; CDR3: CASRRPGLIYSPLHF; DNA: TGTGCCAGCAGGCGACCGGGACTGATATATTCACCCCTCCACTTT